One T cell receptor beta chain is described in this entry. The sample belongs to a study of blood T cell repertoires in COVID-19. About the study: T cells, B-cell-depleted T cells, or PBMCs supplied cDNA or gDNA.

V was shortened by 10 bases and J by 4 bases, with 22 bases between the two germline ends. The CDR3 covers 15 residues. The germline gives CDR1 LNHDA, CDR2 SQIVND (reference sequence). Original analysis: By means of reference gene primer amplification, nucleated cell counts were estimated. Profiled with immunoSEQ multiplex PCR; TCRdb holds only in-frame clones, not every one. The V and J calls and clone size come from that table; D and trimming were worked out from the DNA. The sample lists 70,000 to 85,000 clones, roughly 84% occurring once. The source material was peripheral blood. The chain links TRBV19 to TRBJ1-2, with D possibly TRBD1 on 6 matching bases. This clonotype was sampled from a woman of 80 years or more in a cohort sampled during active or convalescent COVID-19. This CDR3 reads CATAPADRLSYGYTF. In DNA form, the CDR3 reads TGTGCCACCGCCCCCGCAGACAGGCTATCCTATGGCTACACCTTC.